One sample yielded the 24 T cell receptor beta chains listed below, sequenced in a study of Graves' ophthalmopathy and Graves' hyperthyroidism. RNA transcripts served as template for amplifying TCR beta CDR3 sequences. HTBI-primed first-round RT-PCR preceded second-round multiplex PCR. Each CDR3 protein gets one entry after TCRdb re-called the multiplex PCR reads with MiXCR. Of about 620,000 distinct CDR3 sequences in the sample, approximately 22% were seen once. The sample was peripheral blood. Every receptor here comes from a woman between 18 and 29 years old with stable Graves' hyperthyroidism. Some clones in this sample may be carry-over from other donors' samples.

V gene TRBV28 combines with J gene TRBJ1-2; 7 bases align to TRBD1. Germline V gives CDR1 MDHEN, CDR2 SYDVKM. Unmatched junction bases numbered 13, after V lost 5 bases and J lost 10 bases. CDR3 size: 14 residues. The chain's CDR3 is CASSHPFQGGDYTF. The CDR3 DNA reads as TGTGCCAGCAGTCATCCATTTCAGGGGGGCGACTACACCTTC.

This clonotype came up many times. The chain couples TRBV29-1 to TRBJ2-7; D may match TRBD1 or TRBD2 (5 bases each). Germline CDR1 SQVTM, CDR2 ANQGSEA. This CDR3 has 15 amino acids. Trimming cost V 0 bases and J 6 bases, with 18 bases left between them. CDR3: CSVEDLAGSPPEQYF. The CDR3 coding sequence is TGCAGCGTTGAAGATCTGGCAGGGAGTCCCCCCGAGCAGTACTTC.

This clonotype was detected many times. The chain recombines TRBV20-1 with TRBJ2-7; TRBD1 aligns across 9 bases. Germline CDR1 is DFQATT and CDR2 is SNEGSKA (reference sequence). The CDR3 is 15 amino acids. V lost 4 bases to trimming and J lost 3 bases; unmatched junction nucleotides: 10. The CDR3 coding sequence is TGCAGTGCTATTTACTCTAAGACAGGGGGCTACGAGCAGTACTTC. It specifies CSAIYSKTGGYEQYF.

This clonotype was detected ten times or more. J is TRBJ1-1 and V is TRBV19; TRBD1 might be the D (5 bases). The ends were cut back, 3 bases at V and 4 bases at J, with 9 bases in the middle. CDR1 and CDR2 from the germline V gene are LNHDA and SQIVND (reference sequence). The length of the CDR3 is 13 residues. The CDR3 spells CASSMGRGTEAFF. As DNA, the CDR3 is TGTGCCAGTAGTATGGGAAGGGGCACTGAAGCTTTCTTT.

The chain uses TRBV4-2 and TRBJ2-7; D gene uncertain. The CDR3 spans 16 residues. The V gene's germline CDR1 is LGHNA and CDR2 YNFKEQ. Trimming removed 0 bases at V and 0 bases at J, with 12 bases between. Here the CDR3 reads CASSQEVAQSSYEQYF. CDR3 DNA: TGTGCCAGCAGCCAAGAGGTGGCGCAGAGCTCCTACGAGCAGTACTTC.

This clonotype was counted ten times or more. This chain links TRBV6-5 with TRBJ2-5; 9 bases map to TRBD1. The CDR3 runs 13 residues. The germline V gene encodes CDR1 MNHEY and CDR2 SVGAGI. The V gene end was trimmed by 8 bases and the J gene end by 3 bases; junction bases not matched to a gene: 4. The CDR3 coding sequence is TGTGCCAGCTGTTGGACAGGGGAAGAGACCCAGTACTTC. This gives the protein CASCWTGEETQYF.

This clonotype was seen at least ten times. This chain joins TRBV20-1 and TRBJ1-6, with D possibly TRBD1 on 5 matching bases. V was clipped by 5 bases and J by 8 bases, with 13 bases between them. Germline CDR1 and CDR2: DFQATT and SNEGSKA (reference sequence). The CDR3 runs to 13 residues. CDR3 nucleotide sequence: TGCAGTGCTGGCCGGACAAGGGATTCACCCCTCCACTTT. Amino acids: CSAGRTRDSPLHF.

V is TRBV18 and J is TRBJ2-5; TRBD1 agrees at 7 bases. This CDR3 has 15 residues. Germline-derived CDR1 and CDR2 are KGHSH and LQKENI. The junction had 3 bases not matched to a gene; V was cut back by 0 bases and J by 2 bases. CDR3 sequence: CASSPPGQLQETQYF. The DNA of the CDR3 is TGTGCCAGCTCACCACCGGGACAGCTACAAGAGACCCAGTACTTC.

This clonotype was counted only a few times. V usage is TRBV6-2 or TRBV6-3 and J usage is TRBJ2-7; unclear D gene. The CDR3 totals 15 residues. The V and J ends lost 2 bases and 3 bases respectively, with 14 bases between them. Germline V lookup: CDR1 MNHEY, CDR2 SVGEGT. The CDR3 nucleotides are TGTGCCAGCAGTTACCATGGGCAACTCCTCTACGAGCAGTACTTC. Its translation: CASSYHGQLLYEQYF.

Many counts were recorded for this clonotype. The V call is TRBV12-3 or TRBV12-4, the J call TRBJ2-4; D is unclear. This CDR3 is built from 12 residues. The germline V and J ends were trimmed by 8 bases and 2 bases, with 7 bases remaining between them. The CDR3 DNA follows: TGTGCCAGCGCTATGACCAAAAACATTCAGTACTTC. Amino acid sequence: CASAMTKNIQYF.

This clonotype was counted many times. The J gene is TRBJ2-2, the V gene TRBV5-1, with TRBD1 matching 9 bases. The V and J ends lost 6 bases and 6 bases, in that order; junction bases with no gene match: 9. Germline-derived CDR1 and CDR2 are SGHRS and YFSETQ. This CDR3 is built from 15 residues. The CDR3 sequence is CASTGGQGTAGELFF. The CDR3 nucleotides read TGCGCCAGCACCGGGGGACAGGGTACCGCCGGGGAGCTGTTTTTT.

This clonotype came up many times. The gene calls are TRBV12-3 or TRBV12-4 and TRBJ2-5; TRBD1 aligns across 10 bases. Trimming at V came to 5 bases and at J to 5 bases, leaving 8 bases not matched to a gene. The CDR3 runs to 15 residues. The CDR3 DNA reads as TGTGCCAGCAGTATCGACAGGGGGCCCGTGGAGACCCAGTACTTC. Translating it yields CASSIDRGPVETQYF.

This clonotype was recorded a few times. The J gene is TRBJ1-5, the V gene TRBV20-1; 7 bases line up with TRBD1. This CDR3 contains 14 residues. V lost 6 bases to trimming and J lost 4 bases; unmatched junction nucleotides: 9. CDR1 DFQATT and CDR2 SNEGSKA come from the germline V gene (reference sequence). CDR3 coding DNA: TGCAGTGCGCGGACAGGTTACCGTAATCAGCCCCAGCATTTT. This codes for CSARTGYRNQPQHF.

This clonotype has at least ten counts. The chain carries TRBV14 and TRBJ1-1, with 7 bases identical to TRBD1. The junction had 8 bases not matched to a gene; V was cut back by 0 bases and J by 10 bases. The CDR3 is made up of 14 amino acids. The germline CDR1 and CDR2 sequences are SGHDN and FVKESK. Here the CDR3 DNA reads TGTGCCAGCAGCCAAGAGAGTTGGGGGACAGTAGCTTTCTTT. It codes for CASSQESWGTVAFF.

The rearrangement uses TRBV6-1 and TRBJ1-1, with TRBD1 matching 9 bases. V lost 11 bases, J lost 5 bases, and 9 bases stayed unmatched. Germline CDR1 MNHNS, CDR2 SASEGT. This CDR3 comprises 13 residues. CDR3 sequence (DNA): TGTGCCGTCAAATGGGGACAGGGAACTGAAGCTTTCTTT. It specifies CAVKWGQGTEAFF.

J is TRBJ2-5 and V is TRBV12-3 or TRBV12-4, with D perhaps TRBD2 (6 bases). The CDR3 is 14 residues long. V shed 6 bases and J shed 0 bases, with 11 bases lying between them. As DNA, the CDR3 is TGTGCCAGCAGCAAGGGGACTCACCAAGAGACCCAGTACTTC. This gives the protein CASSKGTHQETQYF.

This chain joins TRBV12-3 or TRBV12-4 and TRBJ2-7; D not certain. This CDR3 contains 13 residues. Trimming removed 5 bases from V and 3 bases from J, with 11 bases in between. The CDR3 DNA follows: TGTGCCAGCAGTCCCAGTACGGGCTACGAGCAGTACTTC. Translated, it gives CASSPSTGYEQYF.

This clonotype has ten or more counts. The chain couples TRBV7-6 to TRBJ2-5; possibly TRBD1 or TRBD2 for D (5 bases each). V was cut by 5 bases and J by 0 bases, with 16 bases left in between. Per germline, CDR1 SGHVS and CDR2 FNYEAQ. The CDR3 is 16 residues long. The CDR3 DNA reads TGTGCCAGCAGCCCGGGCCTCGAGGGGTACCAAGAGACCCAGTACTTC. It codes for CASSPGLEGYQETQYF.

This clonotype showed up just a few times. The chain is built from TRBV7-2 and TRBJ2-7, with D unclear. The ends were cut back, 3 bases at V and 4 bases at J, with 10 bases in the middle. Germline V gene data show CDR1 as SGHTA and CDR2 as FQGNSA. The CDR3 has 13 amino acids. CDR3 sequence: CASSLATMYEQYF. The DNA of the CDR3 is TGTGCCAGCAGCTTGGCTACTATGTACGAGCAGTACTTC.

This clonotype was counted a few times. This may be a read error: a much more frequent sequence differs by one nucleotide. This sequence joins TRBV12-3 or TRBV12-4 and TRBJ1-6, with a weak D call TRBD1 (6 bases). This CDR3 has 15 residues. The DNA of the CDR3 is TGTGCCAGCAGTTTCCGCAGGGGCCTTAATTCACACCTCCACTTT. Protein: CASSFRRGLNSHLHF.

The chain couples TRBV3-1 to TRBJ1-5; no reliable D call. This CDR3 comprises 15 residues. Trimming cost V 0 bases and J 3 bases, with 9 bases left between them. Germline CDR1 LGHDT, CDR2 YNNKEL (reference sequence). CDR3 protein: CASSQDPDPNQPQHF. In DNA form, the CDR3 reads TGTGCCAGCAGCCAAGACCCCGATCCCAATCAGCCCCAGCATTTT.

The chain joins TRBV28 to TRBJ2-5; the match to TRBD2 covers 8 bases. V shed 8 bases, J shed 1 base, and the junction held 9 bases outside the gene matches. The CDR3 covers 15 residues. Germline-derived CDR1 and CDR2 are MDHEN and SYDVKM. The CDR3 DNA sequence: TGTGCCAGCCGAGGGGCGGGAGGAGTCCAAGAGACCCAGTACTTC. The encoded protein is CASRGAGGVQETQYF.

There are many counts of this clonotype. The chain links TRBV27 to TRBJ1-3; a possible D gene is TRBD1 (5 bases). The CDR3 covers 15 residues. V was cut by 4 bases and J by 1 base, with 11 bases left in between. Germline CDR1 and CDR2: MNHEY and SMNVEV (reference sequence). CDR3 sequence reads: CASSSTATSGNTIYF. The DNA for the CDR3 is TGTGCCAGCAGTTCGACAGCTACTTCTGGAAACACCATATATTTT.

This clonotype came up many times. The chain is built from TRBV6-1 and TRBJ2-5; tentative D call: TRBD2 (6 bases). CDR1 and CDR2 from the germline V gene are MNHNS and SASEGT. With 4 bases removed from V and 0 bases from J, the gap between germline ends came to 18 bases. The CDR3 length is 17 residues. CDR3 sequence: CASSGKPGTEYQETQYF. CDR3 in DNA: TGTGCCAGCAGTGGAAAGCCCGGGACTGAGTACCAAGAGACCCAGTACTTC.